The 17 T cell receptor beta chains listed next were all sequenced from one sample in a study of CD8 T cells in Susac syndrome. Reverse transcription of about 0.5 to 1 ug RNA used random hexamers. MiXCR, applied by TCRdb to the immunoSEQ multiplex PCR reads, yields one record per CDR3 protein. This table has 140,000 to 150,000 distinct CDR3 sequences, approximately 95% appearing once. Material for sequencing was CD4+ T cells from PBMCs. These receptors all stem from a human donor with multiple sclerosis.

The CDR3 is CAWSSPGLAVYEQYF. The CDR3 DNA is TGTGCCTGGAGTTCGCCGGGACTAGCAGTGTACGAGCAGTACTTC. The chain is built from TRBV30 and TRBJ2-7; 9 bases agree with TRBD2. The V gene's germline CDR1 is GTSNPN and CDR2 SVGIG (reference sequence). V was pared by 2 bases and J by 4 bases, with 9 bases of the junction left unmatched. The CDR3 extends over 15 amino acids. The full variable domain, with the rest looked up from reference TRBV30 and TRBJ2-7, is SQTIHQWPATLVQPVGSPLSLECTVEGTSNPNLYWYRQAAGRGLQLLFYSVGIGQISSEVPQNLSASRPQDRQFILSSKKLLLSDSGFYLCAWSSPGLAVYEQYFGPGTRLTVT.

The rearrangement joins TRBV7-6 to TRBJ2-7; 8 bases match TRBD2. The trim removed 4 bases at V and 0 bases at J, leaving 8 bases unmatched. The germline V gene has CDR1 SGHVS and CDR2 FNYEAQ. The CDR3 spans 16 residues. CDR3 loop: CASSSPTSGTSYEQYF. The DNA for the CDR3 is TGTGCCAGCAGCTCGCCAACTAGCGGCACCTCCTACGAGCAGTACTTC.

V gene TRBV28 combines with J gene TRBJ1-2; no clear D. V was pared by 4 bases and J by 5 bases, with 5 bases between. The CDR3 runs 11 residues. CDR1 MDHEN and CDR2 SYDVKM come from the germline V gene. The CDR3 loop is CASSSLYGYTF. CDR3 DNA sequence: TGTGCCAGCAGTTCCTTATATGGCTACACCTTC.

J is TRBJ2-3 and V is TRBV20-1, with D tentatively TRBD1 or TRBD2 (5 bases each). Germline V gene data show CDR1 as DFQATT and CDR2 as SNEGSKA (reference sequence). V lost 6 bases, J lost 5 bases, and 24 bases lay in between. The CDR3 is 16 amino acids. CDR3 nucleotide sequence: TGCAGTGCCAAGACGGGGTCAGGGCCCTCAGGAGATACGCAGTATTTT. Translation gives CSAKTGSGPSGDTQYF.

The V and J genes are TRBV30 and TRBJ2-7; tentative D call: TRBD1 (6 bases). The V end lost 4 bases, the J end lost 1 base, and 8 bases lay between the germline ends. Germline lookup yields CDR1 GTSNPN and CDR2 SVGIG (reference sequence). This CDR3 spans 12 amino acids. The DNA for the CDR3 is TGTGCCTGGAACAGGGATTCCTACGAGCAGTACTTC. It yields the protein CAWNRDSYEQYF.

The genes are TRBV20-1 and TRBJ2-7, with D maybe TRBD1 (6 bases). CDR3 length: 13 amino acids. Looked up from germline, CDR1 is DFQATT and CDR2 is SNEGSKA (reference sequence). Here the CDR3 reads CRVTQGTSYEQYF. CDR3 nucleotides: TGCAGAGTTACACAGGGAACTTCCTACGAGCAGTACTTC.

J is TRBJ1-1 and V is TRBV6-5; perhaps TRBD1 as D (5 bases). The CDR3 covers 15 residues. V shed 2 bases and J shed 1 base, with 11 bases lying between them. Germline-derived CDR1 and CDR2 are MNHEY and SVGAGI. The DNA of the CDR3 is TGTGCCAGCAGTTACCGTGACAGACAGAACACTGAAGCTTTCTTT. This codes for CASSYRDRQNTEAFF.

CDR3 region: CATQGRSGNSYNEQFF. DNA for the CDR3: TGTGCTACGCAGGGCAGATCGGGAAACTCCTACAATGAGCAGTTCTTC. The J gene is TRBJ2-1, the V gene TRBV28; D is perhaps TRBD1 or TRBD2 (5 bases each). CDR3 length: 16 amino acids. Germline V lookup: CDR1 MDHEN, CDR2 SYDVKM.

The chain couples TRBV24-1 to TRBJ2-2, with D unresolved. The CDR3 length is 14 residues. Trimming left V 3 bases short and J 4 bases short, with 8 bases between. Germline loops: CDR1 KGHDR, CDR2 SFDVKD. For the CDR3, the DNA is TGTGCCACCAGTGATCCGCCGGCCACCGGGGAGCTGTTTTTT. Translated: CATSDPPATGELFF.

This clonotype was counted only a few times. This chain's CDR3 is CATSDPYSGDGYTF. CDR3 coding DNA: TGTGCCACCAGTGATCCTTACTCGGGGGATGGCTACACCTTC. The chain links TRBV24-1 to TRBJ1-2; a possible D gene is TRBD1 (5 bases). V was trimmed by 3 bases and J by 6 bases, leaving 13 bases between them. Looked up from germline, CDR1 is KGHDR and CDR2 is SFDVKD. The CDR3 runs 14 residues.

The rearrangement joins TRBV20-1 to TRBJ2-7; TRBD2 matches 7 bases. Germline V gives CDR1 DFQATT, CDR2 SNEGSKA (reference sequence). CDR3 length equals 13 residues. The DNA of the CDR3 is TGCAGGGGAGGGAACCCCAGCCTCGTAGAGCAGTACTTC. Its protein product is CRGGNPSLVEQYF.

This clonotype has just one count. This sequence joins TRBV7-9 and TRBJ1-6; D is uncertain. With 5 bases removed from V and 9 bases from J, the gap between germline ends came to 14 bases. The CDR3 covers 14 residues. Germline-derived CDR1 and CDR2 are SEHNR and FQNEAQ (reference sequence). In DNA, the CDR3 is TGTGCCAGCAGCCCCCAGGCGGCATCTTCACCCCTCCACTTT. Its protein is CASSPQAASSPLHF.

CDR3 residues: CASAGTGTNIQYF. The CDR3 nucleotides are TGTGCCAGCGCCGGTACAGGGACAAACATTCAGTACTTC. This sequence joins TRBV12-3 or TRBV12-4 and TRBJ2-4, with a possible D match to TRBD1 (6 bases). The CDR3 runs 13 residues. Trimming left V 8 bases short and J 6 bases short, with 14 bases between.

The rearrangement links TRBV20-1 to TRBJ2-5, with a weak D call TRBD2 (6 bases). The CDR3 sequence is 13 residues long. CDR1 and CDR2 from the germline V gene are DFQATT and SNEGSKA (reference sequence). Deletions cut 6 bases from V and 4 bases from J, with 15 bases between. The CDR3 DNA reads as TGCAGTGCCCGTCGGGGGTATCGAGAGACCCAGTACTTC. It is translated as CSARRGYRETQYF.

V and J are TRBV20-1 and TRBJ1-2; no clear D gene. Per germline, CDR1 DFQATT and CDR2 SNEGSKA (reference sequence). The CDR3 spans 13 residues. V was pared by 5 bases and J by 1 base, with 11 bases between. This CDR3 reads CSAEQTDNYGYTF. The CDR3 coding sequence is TGCAGTGCTGAACAGACTGATAACTATGGCTACACCTTC.

J is TRBJ2-3 and V is TRBV12-3 or TRBV12-4; TRBD1 might be the D (5 bases). V dropped 2 bases and J dropped 3 bases, with 12 bases sitting between them. CDR3 size: 15 residues. The DNA for the CDR3 is TGTGCCAGCAGTTTATTGGCAGGGTTGACAGATACGCAGTATTTT. Amino acids: CASSLLAGLTDTQYF.

The V and J genes are TRBV19 and TRBJ2-1; weak D call: TRBD1 (5 bases). Germline V gene lookup returns CDR1 LNHDA and CDR2 SQIVND (reference sequence). The CDR3 runs to 14 residues. Trimming took off 3 bases at V and 9 bases at J, with 15 bases between the two ends. This chain's CDR3 is CASSIAREGGEQFF. The CDR3 DNA is TGTGCCAGTAGTATCGCCAGGGAAGGTGGTGAGCAGTTCTTC. Supplemented by reference TRBV19 and TRBJ2-1, the full variable domain reads DGGITQSPKYLFRKEGQNVTLSCEQNLNHDAMYWYRQDPGQGLRLIYYSQIVNDFQKGDIAEGYSVSREKKESFPLTVTSAQKNPTAFYLCASSIAREGGEQFFGPGTRLTVL.